Below, 20 T cell receptor beta chains from the same sample are listed, as sequenced in a study of follicular helper T cells after annual influenza vaccination (dated by TCRdb to about 2017). Sample time point, as interpreted from the label and publication: 2015-2016 season, pre-vaccination. Libraries were made using the immunoSEQ multiplex PCR assay. TCRdb took this table from immuneACCESS and kept in-frame rearrangements with V and J called. Such tables lack part of the clones; where checked against another copy, unresolved V genes explain under half of the gap, and the rest is unexplained. The table for this sample lists roughly 15,000 clones; around 75% of them were counted only once. The ten largest clones represent about 0.4% of the sample. The material sequenced was CXCR5- memory CD4+ T cells sorted from blood, taken on the day of influenza vaccination. In the paper's terms, the cell subset or site label means: CXCR5- memory CD4 T cells. The receptors were gathered from an adult who received the influenza vaccine.

V usage is TRBV7-2 and J usage is TRBJ1-3, with a weak D call TRBD1 (5 bases). CDR3 length: 16 residues. CDR1 is SGHTA, CDR2 FQGNSA, per germline. Trimming took off 0 bases at V and 0 bases at J, with 9 bases between the two ends. The CDR3: CASSLATGLSGNTIYF. The CDR3 nucleotides are TGTGCCAGCAGCTTAGCTACGGGACTCTCTGGAAACACCATATATTTT.

The J gene is TRBJ2-7, the V gene TRBV18; possible D gene TRBD2, 6 bases. CDR1 is KGHSH, CDR2 LQKENI, per germline. This CDR3 is 16 amino acids long. V lost 6 bases to trimming and J lost 3 bases, with 21 bases between them. As DNA, the CDR3 is TGTGCCAGCTCGCCTCCCGCGGGGTCGGGGCTCTACGAGCAGTACTTC. The encoded protein is CASSPPAGSGLYEQYF.

This chain connects TRBV5-1 to TRBJ2-3, with D maybe TRBD2 (5 bases). V lost 7 bases and J lost 1, with 10 bases in between. The CDR3 covers 13 residues. Germline V gene data show CDR1 as SGHRS and CDR2 as YFSETQ. CDR3 region: CASFGAGTDTQYF. CDR3 coding DNA: TGCGCCAGCTTTGGAGCGGGCACAGATACGCAGTATTTT.

The chain combines TRBV11-2 with TRBJ2-6, with a tentative D call TRBD1 (5 bases). The CDR3 extends over 16 amino acids. V lost 5 bases and J 1 base, leaving 12 bases between the germline ends. Germline V lookup: CDR1 SGHAT, CDR2 FQNNGV. CDR3 nucleotide sequence: TGTGCCAGCAGCGCCATTAAGGGGTCTGGGGCCAACGTCCTGACTTTC. Amino acid sequence: CASSAIKGSGANVLTF.

This chain connects TRBV7-8 to TRBJ2-3; TRBD2 matches 8 bases. This CDR3 region has 13 residues. The germline CDR1 and CDR2 sequences are SGHVS and FQNEAQ. V dropped 4 bases and J dropped 4; count of bases not matched to a gene: 1. The CDR3 coding sequence is TGTGCCAGCAGCTACGGGGGGGCAGATACGCAGTATTTT. It encodes CASSYGGADTQYF.

The genes are TRBV6-5 and TRBJ2-2; D is undetermined. This CDR3 spans 13 amino acids. Germline CDR1 MNHEY, CDR2 SVGAGI. V lost 5 bases and J lost 4, with 8 bases in between. The CDR3 loop reads CASSTRPTGELFF. CDR3 bases: TGTGCCAGCAGTACGCGGCCCACCGGGGAGCTGTTTTTT.

The V and J genes are TRBV23-1 and TRBJ1-2; 7 positions agree with TRBD1. TRBV23-1 is an open reading frame, and its role is uncertain. The V and J ends lost 11 bases and 2 bases, in that order; junction bases with no gene match: 2. CDR3 length: 11 residues. CDR3: CAPGGNYGYTF. The DNA for the CDR3 is TGCGCCCCAGGGGGGAACTATGGCTACACCTTC.

V gene TRBV6-5 combines with J gene TRBJ1-1; 7 nucleotides align to TRBD1. Unmatched junction bases numbered 9, after V lost 6 bases and J lost 11 bases. This CDR3 spans 12 amino acids. Germline CDR1 MNHEY, CDR2 SVGAGI. This CDR3 reads CASRNPTGRAFF. As DNA, the CDR3 is TGTGCCAGCAGAAATCCGACAGGGAGGGCTTTCTTT.

The V gene is TRBV2, the J gene TRBJ2-1, with 8 nucleotides matching TRBD2. Germline V CDR1 and CDR2: SNHLY, FYNNEI. The CDR3 totals 15 residues. Germline trimming cut 4 bases from V and 4 bases from J; bases unmatched to any gene: 6. In DNA form, the CDR3 reads TGTGCCAGCAGTGTCCGGACTAGCTTTTACAATGAGCAGTTCTTC. This gives the protein CASSVRTSFYNEQFF.

The table lists this clone with a count of one. The chain combines TRBV11-2 with TRBJ1-1, with 9 positions matching TRBD1. The CDR3 has 14 amino acids. V dropped 7 bases and J dropped 9; count of bases not matched to a gene: 12. Germline V gives CDR1 SGHAT, CDR2 FQNNGV. CDR3 bases: TGTGCCAGCATACCGGGACAGGGTTTATTTAAAGCTTTCTTT. Encoded protein: CASIPGQGLFKAFF.

This chain links TRBV7-9 with TRBJ2-5; no definite D call. In germline, CDR1 is SEHNR, CDR2 FQNEAQ (reference sequence). The V and J ends lost 6 bases and 4 bases respectively, with 6 bases between them. This CDR3 has 11 residues. CDR3: CASSPAETQYF. In DNA form, the CDR3 reads TGTGCCAGCAGTCCGGCAGAGACCCAGTACTTC.

This sequence joins TRBV30 and TRBJ2-1; 13 positions match TRBD2. The V and J ends lost 4 bases and 9 bases, in that order; junction bases with no gene match: 9. This CDR3 has 15 amino acids. Germline V CDR1 and CDR2: GTSNPN, SVGIG (reference sequence). The CDR3 spells CAWTRLAGGRGEQFF. The CDR3 nucleotides read TGTGCCTGGACCCGACTAGCGGGGGGCCGAGGTGAGCAGTTCTTC.

This chain uses TRBV18 with TRBJ2-7, with 9 bases matching TRBD1. The junction had 9 bases not matched to a gene; V was cut back by 3 bases and J by 6 bases. Germline V lookup: CDR1 KGHSH, CDR2 LQKENI. This CDR3 has 15 amino acids. The chain's CDR3 is CASSPSGQGYSEQYF. Written as DNA, the CDR3 is TGTGCCAGCTCACCTTCGGGACAGGGATATTCCGAGCAGTACTTC.

The CDR3 DNA is TGTGCCTGGACCCCACGGGGGGGCGGGACTGAAAAACTGTTTTTT. Residues: CAWTPRGGGTEKLFF. V gene TRBV30 combines with J gene TRBJ1-4; D is possibly TRBD1 (6 bases). Trimming stripped 4 bases from V and 7 bases from J, with 19 bases between. The CDR3 spans 15 residues. Germline V CDR1 and CDR2: GTSNPN, SVGIG (reference sequence).

The V call is TRBV5-5, the J call TRBJ2-7; 8 bases are a match to TRBD2. This CDR3 is 13 amino acids long. Losses at the gene ends were 4 bases for V and 4 bases for J; bases not matched to a gene: 4. The germline V gene encodes CDR1 SGHKS and CDR2 YYEKEE (reference sequence). This chain's CDR3 is CASSITSGYEQYF. Written as DNA, the CDR3 is TGTGCCAGCAGCATCACTAGCGGTTACGAGCAGTACTTC.

This chain joins TRBV28 and TRBJ1-3; D unclear. This CDR3 spans 12 amino acids. Trimming left V 8 bases short and J 12 bases short, with 17 bases between. Germline values: CDR1 MDHEN, CDR2 SYDVKM. The CDR3 DNA follows: TGTGCCAGCGGGCCTGGGTTGGGGAACATATATTTT. It is translated as CASGPGLGNIYF.

The chain employs TRBV6-1 and TRBJ1-1; D gene uncertain. The CDR3 runs 10 residues. Germline CDR1 reads MNHNS; CDR2 reads SASEGT. The V and J ends lost 10 bases and 0 bases respectively, with 3 bases between them. In nucleotides, the CDR3 is TGTGCCACCATGAACACTGAAGCTTTCTTT. It codes for CATMNTEAFF.

This chain joins TRBV28 and TRBJ1-2, with D unclear. CDR3 size: 11 residues. Trimming removed 10 bases from V and 8 bases from J, with 14 bases in between. CDR1 and CDR2 from the germline V gene are MDHEN and SYDVKM. CDR3 region: CAINDGGGYTF. In DNA, the CDR3 is TGTGCCATCAATGACGGAGGCGGCTACACCTTC.

This chain joins TRBV15 and TRBJ2-5, with D unresolved. The CDR3 runs 13 residues. Trimming stripped 0 bases from V and 4 bases from J, with 6 bases between. The germline CDR1 and CDR2 sequences are LNHNV and YYDKDF (reference sequence). The CDR3, as DNA: TGTGCCACCAGCAGAGATCTCCTAGAGACCCAGTACTTC. As protein: CATSRDLLETQYF.

This sequence joins TRBV14 and TRBJ1-5; D unclear. The CDR3 totals 13 residues. Germline lookup yields CDR1 SGHDN and CDR2 FVKESK. V lost 1 base and J 4 bases, leaving 5 bases between the germline ends. The CDR3 DNA reads TGTGCCAGCAGCCAAGGGCTAAATCAGCCCCAGCATTTT. Its translation is CASSQGLNQPQHF.